This T cell receptor (beta chain) came from a study of response to subunit inactivated influenza vaccine (dated by TCRdb to 2017 to 2018). In the study overall: Deep quantitative T cell receptor repertoire profiling was used in the study to track responses to a trivalent subunit inactivated influenza vaccine.

The meaning of the sample's time point label: approximately 40 days after influenza vaccine administration. This clonotype appeared a few times. The antigen it recognizes is unknown. No base qualities exist here, and no much larger clone lies one base off it. The library came from RT-PCR. Sequencing used an Illumina HiSeq 2500. Through fastp at Q25 and MiXCR, TCRdb rebuilt clones from the public reads, retaining in-frame beta chains. When rows share a CDR3 protein, they turn into one entry using the most common DNA and genes. The sample profile shows around 500,000 distinct CDR3 sequences; roughly 9.7% of them were found once. The biggest ten clones account for roughly 12% of the sample. Results and caveats for the whole study, not just this receptor: It was suggested by the authors that each seasonal influenza vaccination may recruit only a limited number of new T cells.

Material: PBMCs from blood, obtained 40 to 50 days after vaccination. This clonotype was obtained from a man between 50 and 59 years old who received an inactivated influenza vaccine. Donor details come from another sample of the same person, matched by shared clones.

For the CDR3, the sequence is CAAGVDAGNSKEYGYTF. The DNA reads as follows: TGTGCCGCAGGAGTTGACGCAGGGAACAGTAAAGAATATGGCTACACCTTC. Here the chain combines TRBV28 and TRBJ1-2, and possibly TRBD1, on 5 matching bases. In the germline V gene, CDR1 corresponds to MDHEN and CDR2 to SYDVKM. V loses 11 bases of germline sequence and J loses 5 bases, and the interval between the two ends is 30 bases. Measured from the cysteine to the phenylalanine, the CDR3 is 17 residues long. Solely the CDR3 DNA is kept, with 51 bases framed from the first base.